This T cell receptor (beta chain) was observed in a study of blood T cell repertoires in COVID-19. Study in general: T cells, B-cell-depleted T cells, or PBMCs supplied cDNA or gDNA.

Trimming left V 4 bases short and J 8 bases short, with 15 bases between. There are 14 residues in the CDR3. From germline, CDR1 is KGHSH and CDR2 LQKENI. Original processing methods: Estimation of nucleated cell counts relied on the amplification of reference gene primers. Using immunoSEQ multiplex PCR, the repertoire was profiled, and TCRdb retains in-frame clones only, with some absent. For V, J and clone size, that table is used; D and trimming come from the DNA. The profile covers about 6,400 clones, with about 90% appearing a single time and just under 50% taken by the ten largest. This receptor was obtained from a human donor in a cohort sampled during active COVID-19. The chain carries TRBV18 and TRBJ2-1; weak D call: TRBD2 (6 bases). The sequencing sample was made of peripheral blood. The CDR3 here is CASSLHRESDEQFF. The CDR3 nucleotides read TGTGCCAGCTCACTTCACCGGGAGAGCGATGAGCAGTTCTTC.